This note documents a single T cell receptor beta chain sequence. What it binds is unknown. TCRdb re-called the RT-PCR reads through MiXCR, storing one row per CDR3 protein. The sample has 400,000 to 550,000 distinct CDR3 sequences; approximately 24% are singletons. The CDR3 has 15 amino acids. Per germline, CDR1 LNHNV and CDR2 YYDKDF (reference sequence). V lost 0 bases, J lost 5 bases, and 10 bases lay in between. This entry is derived from a study of response to subunit inactivated influenza vaccine. The study, taken as a whole, reports: Every seasonal influenza vaccination brings in few new T cells, the authors suggested.

The chain combines TRBV15 with TRBJ1-4; no firm D call. The sequencing here drew on CD4+ T cells sorted from PBMCs, taken 4 to 6 days after vaccination. The sequence was collected from a man between 45 and 60 years old who received an inactivated influenza vaccine. CDR3 loop: CATSRDRSRNEKLFF. The CDR3 DNA reads TGTGCCACCAGCAGAGATCGAAGCAGGAATGAAAAACTGTTTTTT.